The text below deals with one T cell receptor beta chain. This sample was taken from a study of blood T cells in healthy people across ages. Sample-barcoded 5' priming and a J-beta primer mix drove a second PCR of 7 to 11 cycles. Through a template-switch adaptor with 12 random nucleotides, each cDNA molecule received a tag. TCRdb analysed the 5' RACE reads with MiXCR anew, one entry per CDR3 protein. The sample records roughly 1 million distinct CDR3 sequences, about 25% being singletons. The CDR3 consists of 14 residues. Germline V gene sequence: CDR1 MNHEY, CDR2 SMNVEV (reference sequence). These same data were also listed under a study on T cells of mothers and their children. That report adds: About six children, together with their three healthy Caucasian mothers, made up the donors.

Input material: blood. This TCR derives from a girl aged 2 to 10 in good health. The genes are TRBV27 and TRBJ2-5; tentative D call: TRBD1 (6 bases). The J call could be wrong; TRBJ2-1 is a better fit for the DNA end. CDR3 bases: TGTGCCAGCAGTTTCGGACAGATAGTCAATGAGCAGTTCTTC. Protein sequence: CASSFGQIVNEQFF.